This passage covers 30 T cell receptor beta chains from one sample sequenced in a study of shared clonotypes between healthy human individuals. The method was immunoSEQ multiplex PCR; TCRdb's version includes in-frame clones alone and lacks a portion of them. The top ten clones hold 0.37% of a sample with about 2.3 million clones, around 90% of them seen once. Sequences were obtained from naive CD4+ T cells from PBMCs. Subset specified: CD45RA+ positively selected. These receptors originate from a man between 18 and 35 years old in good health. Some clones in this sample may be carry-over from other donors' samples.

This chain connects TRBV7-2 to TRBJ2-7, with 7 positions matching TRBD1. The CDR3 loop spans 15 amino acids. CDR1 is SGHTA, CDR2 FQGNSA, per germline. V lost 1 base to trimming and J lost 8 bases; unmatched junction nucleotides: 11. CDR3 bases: TGTGCCAGCAGCTTAGGTGGGACAGAACCTTTGAAGCAGTACTTC. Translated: CASSLGGTEPLKQYF.

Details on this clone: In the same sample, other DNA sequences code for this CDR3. CDR3 DNA sequence: TGTGCCAGCAGTTTCTCCGGTGGCTACACCTTC. It specifies CASSFSGGYTF. The chain employs TRBV28 and TRBJ1-2; D not certain. Per germline, CDR1 MDHEN and CDR2 SYDVKM. CDR3 size: 11 residues. V dropped 3 bases and J dropped 7 bases, with 6 bases sitting between them.

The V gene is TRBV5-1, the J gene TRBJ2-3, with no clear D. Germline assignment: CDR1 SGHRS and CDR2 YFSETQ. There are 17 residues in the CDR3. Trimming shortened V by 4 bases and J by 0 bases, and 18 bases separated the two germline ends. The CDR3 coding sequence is TGCGCCAGCAGCAACGGTCCCGCCGGATCTAGCACAGATACGCAGTATTTT. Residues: CASSNGPAGSSTDTQYF.

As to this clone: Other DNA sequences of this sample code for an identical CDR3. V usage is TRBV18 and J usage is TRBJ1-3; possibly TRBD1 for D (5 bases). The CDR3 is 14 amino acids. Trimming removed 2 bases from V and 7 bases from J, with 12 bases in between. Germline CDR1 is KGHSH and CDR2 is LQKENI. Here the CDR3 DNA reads TGTGCCAGCTCACCAGGGACCCCAGGGAACACCATATATTTT. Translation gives CASSPGTPGNTIYF.

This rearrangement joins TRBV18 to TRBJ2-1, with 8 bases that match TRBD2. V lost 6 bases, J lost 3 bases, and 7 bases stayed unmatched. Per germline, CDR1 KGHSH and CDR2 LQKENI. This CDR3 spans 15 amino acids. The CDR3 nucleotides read TGTGCCAGCTCTCAAAGCGGGAGCAGCTACAATGAGCAGTTCTTC. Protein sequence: CASSQSGSSYNEQFF. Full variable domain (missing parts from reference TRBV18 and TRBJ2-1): NAGVMQNPRHLVRRRGQEARLRCSPMKGHSHVYWYRQLPEEGLKFMVYLQKENIIDESGMPKERFSAEFPKEGPSILRIQQVVRGDSAAYFCASSQSGSSYNEQFFGPGTRLTVL.

CDR3 loop: CAIKGAGGETQYF. In DNA, the CDR3 is TGTGCCATCAAAGGGGCAGGGGGAGAGACCCAGTACTTC. The rearrangement joins TRBV10-3 to TRBJ2-5, with 7 positions matching TRBD1. The CDR3 length is 13 residues. From germline, CDR1 is ENHRY and CDR2 SYGVKD. V shed 7 bases and J 4 bases; nucleotides not matched to a gene: 6.

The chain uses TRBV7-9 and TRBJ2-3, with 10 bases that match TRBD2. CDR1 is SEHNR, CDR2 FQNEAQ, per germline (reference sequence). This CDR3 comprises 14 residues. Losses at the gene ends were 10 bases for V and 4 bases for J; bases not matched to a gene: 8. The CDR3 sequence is CATYLAGAADTQYF. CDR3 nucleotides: TGTGCCACCTATCTAGCGGGAGCTGCAGATACGCAGTATTTT.

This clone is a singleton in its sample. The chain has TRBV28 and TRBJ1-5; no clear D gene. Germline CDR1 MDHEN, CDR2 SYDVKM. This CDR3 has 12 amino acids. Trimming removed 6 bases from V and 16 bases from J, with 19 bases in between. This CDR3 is CASSVQLGVHHF. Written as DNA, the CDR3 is TGTGCCAGCAGCGTCCAATTGGGTGTGCATCATTTT. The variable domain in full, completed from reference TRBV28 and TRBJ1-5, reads DVKVTQSSRYLVKRTGEKVFLECVQDMDHENMFWYRQDPGLGLRLIYFSYDVKMKEKGDIPEGYSVSREKKERFSLILESASTNQTSMYLCASSVQLGVHHFGDGTRLSIL.

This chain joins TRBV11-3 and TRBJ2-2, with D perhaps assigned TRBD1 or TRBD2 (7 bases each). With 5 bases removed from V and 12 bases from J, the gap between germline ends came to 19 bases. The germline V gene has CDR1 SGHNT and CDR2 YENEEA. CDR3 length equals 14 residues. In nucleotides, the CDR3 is TGTGCCAGCAGCCCGAACTCCAGGGGGGGGAAGCTGTTTTTT. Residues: CASSPNSRGGKLFF.

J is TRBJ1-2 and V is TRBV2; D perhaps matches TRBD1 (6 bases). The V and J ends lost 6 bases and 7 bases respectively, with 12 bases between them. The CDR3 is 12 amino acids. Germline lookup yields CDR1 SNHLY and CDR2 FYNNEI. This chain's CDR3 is CASRDYRAGYTF. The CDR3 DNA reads TGTGCCAGCAGAGATTACAGGGCTGGCTACACCTTC.

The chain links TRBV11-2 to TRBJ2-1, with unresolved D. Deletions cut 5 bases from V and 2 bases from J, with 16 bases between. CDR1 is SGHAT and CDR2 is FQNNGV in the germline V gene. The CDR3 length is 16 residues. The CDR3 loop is CASSGSASYAYNEQFF. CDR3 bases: TGTGCCAGCAGCGGGTCAGCCTCGTACGCCTACAATGAGCAGTTCTTC.

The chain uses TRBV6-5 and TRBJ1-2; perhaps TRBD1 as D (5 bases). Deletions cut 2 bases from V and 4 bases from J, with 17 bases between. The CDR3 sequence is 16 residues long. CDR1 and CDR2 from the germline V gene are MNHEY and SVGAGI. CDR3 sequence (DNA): TGTGCCAGCAGTTACGGAGGCAACACAGGCCTCTATGGCTACACCTTC. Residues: CASSYGGNTGLYGYTF.

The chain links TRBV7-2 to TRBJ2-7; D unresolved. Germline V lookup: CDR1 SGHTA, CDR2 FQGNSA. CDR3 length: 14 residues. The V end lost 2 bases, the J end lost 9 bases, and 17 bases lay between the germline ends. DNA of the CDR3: TGTGCCAGCAGCTTAATTATCGCCCCAACTCGGCAGTACTTC. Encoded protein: CASSLIIAPTRQYF.

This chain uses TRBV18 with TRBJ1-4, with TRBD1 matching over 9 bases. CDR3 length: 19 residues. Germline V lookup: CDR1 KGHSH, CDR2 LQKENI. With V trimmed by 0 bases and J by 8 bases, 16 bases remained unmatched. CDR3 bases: TGTGCCAGCTCACCACCTTACGACTATTGGACAGGGGTCGAGGAAAAACTGTTTTTT. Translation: CASSPPYDYWTGVEEKLFF.

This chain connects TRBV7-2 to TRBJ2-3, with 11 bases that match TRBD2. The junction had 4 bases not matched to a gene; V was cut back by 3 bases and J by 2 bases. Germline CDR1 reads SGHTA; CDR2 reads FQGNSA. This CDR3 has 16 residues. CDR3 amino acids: CASSFIAGGLTDTQYF. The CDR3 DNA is TGTGCCAGCAGCTTCATAGCGGGAGGGCTCACAGATACGCAGTATTTT.

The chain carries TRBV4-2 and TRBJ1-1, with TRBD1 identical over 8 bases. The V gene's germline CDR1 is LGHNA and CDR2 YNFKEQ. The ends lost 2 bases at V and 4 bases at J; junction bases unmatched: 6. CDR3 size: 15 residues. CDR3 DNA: TGTGCCAGCAGCCAACTTGCCGGGACAGGCACTGAAGCTTTCTTT. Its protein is CASSQLAGTGTEAFF.

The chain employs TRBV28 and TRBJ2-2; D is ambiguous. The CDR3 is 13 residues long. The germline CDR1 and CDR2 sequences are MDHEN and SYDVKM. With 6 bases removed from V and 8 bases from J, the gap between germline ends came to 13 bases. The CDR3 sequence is CASRRILEGELFF. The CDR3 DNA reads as TGTGCCAGCAGACGGATATTAGAGGGGGAGCTGTTTTTT.

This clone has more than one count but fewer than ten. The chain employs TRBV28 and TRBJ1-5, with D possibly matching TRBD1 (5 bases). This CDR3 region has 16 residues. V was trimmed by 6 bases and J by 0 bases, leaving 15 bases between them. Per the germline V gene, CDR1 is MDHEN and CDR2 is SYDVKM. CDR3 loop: CASSPFGGLSNQPQHF. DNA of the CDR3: TGTGCCAGCAGCCCCTTCGGGGGTCTTAGCAATCAGCCCCAGCATTTT.

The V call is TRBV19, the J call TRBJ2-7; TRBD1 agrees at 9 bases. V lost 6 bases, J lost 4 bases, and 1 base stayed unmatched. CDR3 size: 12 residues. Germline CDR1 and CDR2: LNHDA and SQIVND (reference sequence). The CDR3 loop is CASSGQGYEQYF. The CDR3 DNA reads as TGTGCCAGTAGCGGACAGGGGTACGAGCAGTACTTC.

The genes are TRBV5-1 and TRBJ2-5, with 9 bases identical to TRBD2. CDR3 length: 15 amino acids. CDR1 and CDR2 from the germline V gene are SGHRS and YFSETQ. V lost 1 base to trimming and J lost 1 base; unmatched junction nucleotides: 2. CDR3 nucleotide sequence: TGCGCCAGCAGCTTGATAGCGGGGGCCCAAGAGACCCAGTACTTC. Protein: CASSLIAGAQETQYF.

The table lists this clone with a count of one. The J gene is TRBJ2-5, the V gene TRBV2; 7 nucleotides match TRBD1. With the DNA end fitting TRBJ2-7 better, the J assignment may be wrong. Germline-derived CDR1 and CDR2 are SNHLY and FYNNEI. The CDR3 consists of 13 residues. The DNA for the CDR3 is TGTGCCAGCCATTACAGGGGTGGATCCGAGCAGTACTTC. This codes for CASHYRGGSEQYF.

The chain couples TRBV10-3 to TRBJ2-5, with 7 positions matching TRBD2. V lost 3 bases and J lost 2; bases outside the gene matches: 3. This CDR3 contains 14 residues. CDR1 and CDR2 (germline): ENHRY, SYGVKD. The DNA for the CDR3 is TGTGCCATCAGTGACTGGGGGGGACAAGAGACCCAGTACTTC. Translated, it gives CAISDWGGQETQYF.

CDR3 coding DNA: TGTGCCAGCAGTGACCGAGGGACCCAGTACTTC. This encodes CASSDRGTQYF. V and J are TRBV6-6 and TRBJ2-5; D ambiguous. Germline loops: CDR1 MNHNY, CDR2 SVGAGI (reference sequence). The CDR3 covers 11 residues. Trimming left V 5 bases short and J 7 bases short, with 8 bases between.

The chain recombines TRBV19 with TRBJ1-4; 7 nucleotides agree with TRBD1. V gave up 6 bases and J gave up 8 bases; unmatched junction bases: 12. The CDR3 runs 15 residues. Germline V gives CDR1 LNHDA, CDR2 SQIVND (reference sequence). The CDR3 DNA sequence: TGTGCCAGTAGCCTCCCGGGGCAGGGGGACGAAAAACTGTTTTTT. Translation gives CASSLPGQGDEKLFF. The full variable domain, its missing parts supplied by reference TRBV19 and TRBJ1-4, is DGGITQSPKYLFRKEGQNVTLSCEQNLNHDAMYWYRQDPGQGLRLIYYSQIVNDFQKGDIAEGYSVSREKKESFPLTVTSAQKNPTAFYLCASSLPGQGDEKLFFGSGTQLSVL.

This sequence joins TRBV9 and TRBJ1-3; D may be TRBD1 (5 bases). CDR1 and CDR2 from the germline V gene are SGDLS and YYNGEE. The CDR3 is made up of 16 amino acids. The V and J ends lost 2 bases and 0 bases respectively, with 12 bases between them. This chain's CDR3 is CASSVSGRSSGNTIYF. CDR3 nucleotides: TGTGCCAGCAGCGTCTCAGGGAGATCCTCTGGAAACACCATATATTTT.

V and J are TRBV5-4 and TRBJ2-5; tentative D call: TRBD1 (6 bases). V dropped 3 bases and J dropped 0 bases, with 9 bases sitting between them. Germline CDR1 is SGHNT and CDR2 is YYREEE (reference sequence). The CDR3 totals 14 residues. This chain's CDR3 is CASSYQGYQETQYF. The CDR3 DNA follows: TGTGCCAGCAGCTACCAGGGGTACCAAGAGACCCAGTACTTC.

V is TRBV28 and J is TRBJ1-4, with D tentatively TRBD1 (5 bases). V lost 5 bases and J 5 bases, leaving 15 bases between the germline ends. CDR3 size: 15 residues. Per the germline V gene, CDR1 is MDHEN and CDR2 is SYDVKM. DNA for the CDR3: TGTGCCAGCAGTGCCCTCGGGACCATAAATGAAAAACTGTTTTTT. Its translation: CASSALGTINEKLFF.

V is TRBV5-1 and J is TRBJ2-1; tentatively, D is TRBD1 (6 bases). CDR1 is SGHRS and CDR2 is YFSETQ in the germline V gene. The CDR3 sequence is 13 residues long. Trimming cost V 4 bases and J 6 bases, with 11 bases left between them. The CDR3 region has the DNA TGCGCCAGCAGCCCGGACAGCCTCAATGAGCAGTTCTTC. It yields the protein CASSPDSLNEQFF.

CDR3 coding DNA: TGTGCCAGCAGTGAAGGTGCGACAGCCCTACAAGAGACCCAGTACTTC. Amino acids: CASSEGATALQETQYF. This chain joins TRBV25-1 and TRBJ2-5; possibly TRBD1 for D (5 bases). V was clipped by 2 bases and J by 2 bases, with 15 bases between them. The CDR3 has 16 residues. Germline CDR1 MGHDK, CDR2 SYGVNS.

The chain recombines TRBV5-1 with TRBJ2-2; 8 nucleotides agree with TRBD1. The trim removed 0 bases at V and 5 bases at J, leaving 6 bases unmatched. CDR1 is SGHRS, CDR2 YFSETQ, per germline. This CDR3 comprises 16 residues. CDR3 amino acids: CASSLVQGVGTGELFF. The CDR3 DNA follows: TGCGCCAGCAGCTTGGTACAGGGGGTAGGAACCGGGGAGCTGTTTTTT.